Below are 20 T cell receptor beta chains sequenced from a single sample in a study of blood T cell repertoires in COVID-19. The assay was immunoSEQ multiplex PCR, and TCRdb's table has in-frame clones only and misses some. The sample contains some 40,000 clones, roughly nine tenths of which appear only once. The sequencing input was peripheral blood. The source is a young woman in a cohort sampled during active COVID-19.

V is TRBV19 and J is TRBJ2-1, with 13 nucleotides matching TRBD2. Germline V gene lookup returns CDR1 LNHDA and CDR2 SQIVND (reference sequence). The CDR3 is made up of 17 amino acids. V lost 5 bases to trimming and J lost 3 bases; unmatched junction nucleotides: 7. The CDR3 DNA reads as TGTGCCAGTAGTCCCTCAGGGACTAGCGGGATCTACAATGAGCAGTTCTTC. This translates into CASSPSGTSGIYNEQFF.

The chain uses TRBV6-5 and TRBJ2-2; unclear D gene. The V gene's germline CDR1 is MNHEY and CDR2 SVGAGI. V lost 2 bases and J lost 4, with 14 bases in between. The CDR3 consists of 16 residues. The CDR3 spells CASSYEAPGFTGELFF. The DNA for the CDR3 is TGTGCCAGCAGTTACGAGGCACCTGGGTTCACCGGGGAGCTGTTTTTT.

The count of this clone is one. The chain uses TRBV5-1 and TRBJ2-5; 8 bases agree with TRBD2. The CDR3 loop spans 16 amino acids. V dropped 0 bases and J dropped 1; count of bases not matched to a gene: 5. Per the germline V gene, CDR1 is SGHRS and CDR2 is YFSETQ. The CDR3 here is CASSLASSGLQETQYF. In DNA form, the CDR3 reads TGCGCCAGCAGCTTGGCGTCTAGCGGGCTCCAAGAGACCCAGTACTTC.

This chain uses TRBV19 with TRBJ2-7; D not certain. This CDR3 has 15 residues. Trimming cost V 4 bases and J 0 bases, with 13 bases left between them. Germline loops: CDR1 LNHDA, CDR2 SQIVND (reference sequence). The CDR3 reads CASSKTVSISYEQYF. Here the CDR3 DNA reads TGTGCCAGTAGTAAAACAGTCTCAATCTCCTACGAGCAGTACTTC. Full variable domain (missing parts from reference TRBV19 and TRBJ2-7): DGGITQSPKYLFRKEGQNVTLSCEQNLNHDAMYWYRQDPGQGLRLIYYSQIVNDFQKGDIAEGYSVSREKKESFPLTVTSAQKNPTAFYLCASSKTVSISYEQYFGPGTRLTVT.

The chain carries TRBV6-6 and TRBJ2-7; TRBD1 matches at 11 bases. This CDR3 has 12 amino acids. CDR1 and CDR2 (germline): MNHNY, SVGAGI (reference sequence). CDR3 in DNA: TGTGGCTGCGGGACAGGGGGTTACGAGCAGTACTTC. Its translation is CGCGTGGYEQYF.

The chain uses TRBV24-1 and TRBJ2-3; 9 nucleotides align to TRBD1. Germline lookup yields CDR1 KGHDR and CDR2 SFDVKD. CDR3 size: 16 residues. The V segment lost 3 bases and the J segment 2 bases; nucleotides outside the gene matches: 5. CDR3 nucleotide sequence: TGTGCCACCAGTGATCTCCGGGACAGGGACACAGATACGCAGTATTTT. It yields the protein CATSDLRDRDTDTQYF.

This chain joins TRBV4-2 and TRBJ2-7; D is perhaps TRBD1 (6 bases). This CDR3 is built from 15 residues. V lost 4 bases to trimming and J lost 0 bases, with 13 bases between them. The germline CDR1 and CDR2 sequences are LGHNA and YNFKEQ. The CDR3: CASSPRDTYSYEQYF. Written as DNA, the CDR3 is TGTGCCAGCAGCCCCCGGGACACTTACTCCTACGAGCAGTACTTC.

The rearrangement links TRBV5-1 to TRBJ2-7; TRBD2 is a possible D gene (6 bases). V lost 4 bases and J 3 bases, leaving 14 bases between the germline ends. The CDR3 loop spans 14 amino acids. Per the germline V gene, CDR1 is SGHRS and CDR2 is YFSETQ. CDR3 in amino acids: CASSPEGPHYEQYF. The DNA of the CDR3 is TGCGCCAGCAGCCCGGAGGGGCCTCACTACGAGCAGTACTTC.

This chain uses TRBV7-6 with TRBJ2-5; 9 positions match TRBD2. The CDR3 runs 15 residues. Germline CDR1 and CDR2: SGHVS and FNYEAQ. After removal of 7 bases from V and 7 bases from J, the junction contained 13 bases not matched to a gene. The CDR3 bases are TGTGCCAGCACCCGAGCGGGAGGCCCCTCCGGGACCCAGTACTTC. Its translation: CASTRAGGPSGTQYF.

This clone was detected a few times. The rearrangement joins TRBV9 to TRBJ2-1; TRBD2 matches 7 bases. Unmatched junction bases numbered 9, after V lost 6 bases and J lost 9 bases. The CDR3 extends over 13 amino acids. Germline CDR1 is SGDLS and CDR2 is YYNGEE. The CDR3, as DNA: TGTGCCAGCACGGGGCCCGCGGGAGTTGAGCAGTTCTTC. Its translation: CASTGPAGVEQFF.

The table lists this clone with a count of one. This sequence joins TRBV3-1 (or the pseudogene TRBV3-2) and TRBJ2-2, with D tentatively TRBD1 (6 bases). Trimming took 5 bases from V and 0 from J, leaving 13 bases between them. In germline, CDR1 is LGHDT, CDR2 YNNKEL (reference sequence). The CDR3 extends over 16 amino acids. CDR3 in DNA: TGTGCCAGCAGCAGAATCACAGGGTCGAACACCGGGGAGCTGTTTTTT. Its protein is CASSRITGSNTGELFF.

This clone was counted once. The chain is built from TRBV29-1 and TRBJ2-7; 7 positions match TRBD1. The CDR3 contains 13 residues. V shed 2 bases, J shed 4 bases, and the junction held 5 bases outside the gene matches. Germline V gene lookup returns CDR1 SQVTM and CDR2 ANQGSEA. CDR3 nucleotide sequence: TGCAGCGTTGAACTGGACAGGAGGTACGAGCAGTACTTC. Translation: CSVELDRRYEQYF.

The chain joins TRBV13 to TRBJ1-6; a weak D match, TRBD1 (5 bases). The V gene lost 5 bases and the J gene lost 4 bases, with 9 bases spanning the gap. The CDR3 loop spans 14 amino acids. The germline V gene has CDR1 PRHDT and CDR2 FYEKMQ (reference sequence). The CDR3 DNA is TGTGCCAGCAGCAAAACAGGTTATAATTCACCCCTCCACTTT. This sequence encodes CASSKTGYNSPLHF.

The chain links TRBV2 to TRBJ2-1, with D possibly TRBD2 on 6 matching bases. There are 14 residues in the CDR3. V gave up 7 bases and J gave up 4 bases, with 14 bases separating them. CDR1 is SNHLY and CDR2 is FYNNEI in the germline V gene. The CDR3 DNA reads TGTGCCAGCAATGTTCGGGACTCGTACAATGAGCAGTTCTTC. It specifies CASNVRDSYNEQFF. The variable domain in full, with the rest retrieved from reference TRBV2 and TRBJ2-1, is EPEVTQTPSHQVTQMGQEVILRCVPISNHLYFYWYRQILGQKVEFLVSFYNNEISEKSEIFDDQFSVERPDGSNFTLKIRSTKLEDSAMYFCASNVRDSYNEQFFGPGTRLTVL.

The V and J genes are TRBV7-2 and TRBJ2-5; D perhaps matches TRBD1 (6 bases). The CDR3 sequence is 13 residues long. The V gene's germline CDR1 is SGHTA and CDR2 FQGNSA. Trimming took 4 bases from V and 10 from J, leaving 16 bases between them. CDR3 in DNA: TGTGCCAGCAGCTACGGCATGGACAGCGACCAGTACTTC. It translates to CASSYGMDSDQYF. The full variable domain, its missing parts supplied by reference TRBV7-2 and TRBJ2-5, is GAGVSQSPSNKVTEKGKDVELRCDPISGHTALYWYRQSLGQGLEFLIYFQGNSAPDKSGLPSDRFSAERTGGSVSTLTIQRTQQEDSAVYLCASSYGMDSDQYFGPGTRLLVL.

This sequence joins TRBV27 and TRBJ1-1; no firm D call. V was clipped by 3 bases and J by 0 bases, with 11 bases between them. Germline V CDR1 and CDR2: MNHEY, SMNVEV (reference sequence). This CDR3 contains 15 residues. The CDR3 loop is CASSLLRAMNTEAFF. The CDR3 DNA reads TGTGCCAGCAGTTTGTTGCGGGCGATGAACACTGAAGCTTTCTTT.

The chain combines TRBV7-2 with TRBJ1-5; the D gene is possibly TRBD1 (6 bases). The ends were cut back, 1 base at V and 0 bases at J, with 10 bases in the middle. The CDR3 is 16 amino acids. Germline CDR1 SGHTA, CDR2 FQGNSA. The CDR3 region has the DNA TGTGCCAGCAGCTTAGAGGGGACACTTAGCAATCAGCCCCAGCATTTT. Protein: CASSLEGTLSNQPQHF. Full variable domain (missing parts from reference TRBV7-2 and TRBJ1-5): GAGVSQSPSNKVTEKGKDVELRCDPISGHTALYWYRQSLGQGLEFLIYFQGNSAPDKSGLPSDRFSAERTGGSVSTLTIQRTQQEDSAVYLCASSLEGTLSNQPQHFGDGTRLSIL.

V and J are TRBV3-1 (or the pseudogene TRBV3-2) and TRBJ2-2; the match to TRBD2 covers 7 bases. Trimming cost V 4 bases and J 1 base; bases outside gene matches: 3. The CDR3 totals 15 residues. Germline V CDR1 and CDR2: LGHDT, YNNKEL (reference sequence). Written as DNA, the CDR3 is TGTGCCAGCAGCCGGATAGCGGGGAACACCGGGGAGCTGTTTTTT. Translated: CASSRIAGNTGELFF.

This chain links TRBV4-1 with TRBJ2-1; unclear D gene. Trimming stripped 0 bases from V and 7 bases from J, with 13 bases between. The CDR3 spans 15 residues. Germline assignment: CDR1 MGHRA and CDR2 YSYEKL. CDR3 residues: CASSQDRLVSNEQFF. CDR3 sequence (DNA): TGCGCCAGCAGCCAAGATAGGCTAGTGAGTAATGAGCAGTTCTTC.

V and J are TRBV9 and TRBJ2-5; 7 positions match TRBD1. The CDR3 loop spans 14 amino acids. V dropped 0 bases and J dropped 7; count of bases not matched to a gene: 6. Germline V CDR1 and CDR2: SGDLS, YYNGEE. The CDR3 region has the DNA TGTGCCAGCAGCGTAGAGGGGGCGGGCGGGACCCAGTACTTC. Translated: CASSVEGAGGTQYF.